This T cell receptor beta chain comes out of a study of blood T cell repertoires in COVID-19. Background on the study: Sample material is recorded as cDNA or gDNA derived from T cells, B-cell-depleted T cells, or PBMCs.

The CDR3 consists of 20 residues. Germline trimming cut 1 base from V and 1 base from J; bases unmatched to any gene: 7. Per germline, CDR1 LGHDT and CDR2 YNNKEL (reference sequence). Per the study methods: Using reference gene primer amplification, nucleated cell counts were estimated. Generated by immunoSEQ multiplex PCR, the TCRdb table keeps only in-frame clones and is missing some. V and J calls plus clone size are reproduced from that table; the DNA served to infer D and trimming. This sample has about 74,000 clones, with roughly nine tenths found just once. Source material: peripheral blood. The rearrangement links TRBV3-1 (or the pseudogene TRBV3-2) to TRBJ2-1; 16 bases agree with TRBD2. This receptor was obtained from a man in his fifties with acute or convalescent COVID-19. The CDR3, as DNA: TGTGCCAGCAGCCAAGCCGGGACTAGCGGGAGGGCCGGTTCCTACAATGAGCAGTTCTTC. This encodes CASSQAGTSGRAGSYNEQFF.